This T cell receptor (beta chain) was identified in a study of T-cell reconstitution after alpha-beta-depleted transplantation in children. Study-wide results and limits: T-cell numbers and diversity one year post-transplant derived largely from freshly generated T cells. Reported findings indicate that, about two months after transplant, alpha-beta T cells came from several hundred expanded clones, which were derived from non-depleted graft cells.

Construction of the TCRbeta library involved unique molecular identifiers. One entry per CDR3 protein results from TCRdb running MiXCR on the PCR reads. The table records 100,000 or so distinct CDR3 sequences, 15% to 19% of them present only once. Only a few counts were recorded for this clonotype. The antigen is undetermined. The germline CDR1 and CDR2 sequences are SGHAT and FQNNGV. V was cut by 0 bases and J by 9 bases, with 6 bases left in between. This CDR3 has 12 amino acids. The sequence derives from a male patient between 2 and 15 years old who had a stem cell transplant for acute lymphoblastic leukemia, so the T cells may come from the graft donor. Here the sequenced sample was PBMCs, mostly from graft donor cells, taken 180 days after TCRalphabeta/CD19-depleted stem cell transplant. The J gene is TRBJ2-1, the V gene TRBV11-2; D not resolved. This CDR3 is CASSLDKAEQFF. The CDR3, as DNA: TGTGCCAGCAGCTTAGATAAGGCTGAGCAGTTCTTC.